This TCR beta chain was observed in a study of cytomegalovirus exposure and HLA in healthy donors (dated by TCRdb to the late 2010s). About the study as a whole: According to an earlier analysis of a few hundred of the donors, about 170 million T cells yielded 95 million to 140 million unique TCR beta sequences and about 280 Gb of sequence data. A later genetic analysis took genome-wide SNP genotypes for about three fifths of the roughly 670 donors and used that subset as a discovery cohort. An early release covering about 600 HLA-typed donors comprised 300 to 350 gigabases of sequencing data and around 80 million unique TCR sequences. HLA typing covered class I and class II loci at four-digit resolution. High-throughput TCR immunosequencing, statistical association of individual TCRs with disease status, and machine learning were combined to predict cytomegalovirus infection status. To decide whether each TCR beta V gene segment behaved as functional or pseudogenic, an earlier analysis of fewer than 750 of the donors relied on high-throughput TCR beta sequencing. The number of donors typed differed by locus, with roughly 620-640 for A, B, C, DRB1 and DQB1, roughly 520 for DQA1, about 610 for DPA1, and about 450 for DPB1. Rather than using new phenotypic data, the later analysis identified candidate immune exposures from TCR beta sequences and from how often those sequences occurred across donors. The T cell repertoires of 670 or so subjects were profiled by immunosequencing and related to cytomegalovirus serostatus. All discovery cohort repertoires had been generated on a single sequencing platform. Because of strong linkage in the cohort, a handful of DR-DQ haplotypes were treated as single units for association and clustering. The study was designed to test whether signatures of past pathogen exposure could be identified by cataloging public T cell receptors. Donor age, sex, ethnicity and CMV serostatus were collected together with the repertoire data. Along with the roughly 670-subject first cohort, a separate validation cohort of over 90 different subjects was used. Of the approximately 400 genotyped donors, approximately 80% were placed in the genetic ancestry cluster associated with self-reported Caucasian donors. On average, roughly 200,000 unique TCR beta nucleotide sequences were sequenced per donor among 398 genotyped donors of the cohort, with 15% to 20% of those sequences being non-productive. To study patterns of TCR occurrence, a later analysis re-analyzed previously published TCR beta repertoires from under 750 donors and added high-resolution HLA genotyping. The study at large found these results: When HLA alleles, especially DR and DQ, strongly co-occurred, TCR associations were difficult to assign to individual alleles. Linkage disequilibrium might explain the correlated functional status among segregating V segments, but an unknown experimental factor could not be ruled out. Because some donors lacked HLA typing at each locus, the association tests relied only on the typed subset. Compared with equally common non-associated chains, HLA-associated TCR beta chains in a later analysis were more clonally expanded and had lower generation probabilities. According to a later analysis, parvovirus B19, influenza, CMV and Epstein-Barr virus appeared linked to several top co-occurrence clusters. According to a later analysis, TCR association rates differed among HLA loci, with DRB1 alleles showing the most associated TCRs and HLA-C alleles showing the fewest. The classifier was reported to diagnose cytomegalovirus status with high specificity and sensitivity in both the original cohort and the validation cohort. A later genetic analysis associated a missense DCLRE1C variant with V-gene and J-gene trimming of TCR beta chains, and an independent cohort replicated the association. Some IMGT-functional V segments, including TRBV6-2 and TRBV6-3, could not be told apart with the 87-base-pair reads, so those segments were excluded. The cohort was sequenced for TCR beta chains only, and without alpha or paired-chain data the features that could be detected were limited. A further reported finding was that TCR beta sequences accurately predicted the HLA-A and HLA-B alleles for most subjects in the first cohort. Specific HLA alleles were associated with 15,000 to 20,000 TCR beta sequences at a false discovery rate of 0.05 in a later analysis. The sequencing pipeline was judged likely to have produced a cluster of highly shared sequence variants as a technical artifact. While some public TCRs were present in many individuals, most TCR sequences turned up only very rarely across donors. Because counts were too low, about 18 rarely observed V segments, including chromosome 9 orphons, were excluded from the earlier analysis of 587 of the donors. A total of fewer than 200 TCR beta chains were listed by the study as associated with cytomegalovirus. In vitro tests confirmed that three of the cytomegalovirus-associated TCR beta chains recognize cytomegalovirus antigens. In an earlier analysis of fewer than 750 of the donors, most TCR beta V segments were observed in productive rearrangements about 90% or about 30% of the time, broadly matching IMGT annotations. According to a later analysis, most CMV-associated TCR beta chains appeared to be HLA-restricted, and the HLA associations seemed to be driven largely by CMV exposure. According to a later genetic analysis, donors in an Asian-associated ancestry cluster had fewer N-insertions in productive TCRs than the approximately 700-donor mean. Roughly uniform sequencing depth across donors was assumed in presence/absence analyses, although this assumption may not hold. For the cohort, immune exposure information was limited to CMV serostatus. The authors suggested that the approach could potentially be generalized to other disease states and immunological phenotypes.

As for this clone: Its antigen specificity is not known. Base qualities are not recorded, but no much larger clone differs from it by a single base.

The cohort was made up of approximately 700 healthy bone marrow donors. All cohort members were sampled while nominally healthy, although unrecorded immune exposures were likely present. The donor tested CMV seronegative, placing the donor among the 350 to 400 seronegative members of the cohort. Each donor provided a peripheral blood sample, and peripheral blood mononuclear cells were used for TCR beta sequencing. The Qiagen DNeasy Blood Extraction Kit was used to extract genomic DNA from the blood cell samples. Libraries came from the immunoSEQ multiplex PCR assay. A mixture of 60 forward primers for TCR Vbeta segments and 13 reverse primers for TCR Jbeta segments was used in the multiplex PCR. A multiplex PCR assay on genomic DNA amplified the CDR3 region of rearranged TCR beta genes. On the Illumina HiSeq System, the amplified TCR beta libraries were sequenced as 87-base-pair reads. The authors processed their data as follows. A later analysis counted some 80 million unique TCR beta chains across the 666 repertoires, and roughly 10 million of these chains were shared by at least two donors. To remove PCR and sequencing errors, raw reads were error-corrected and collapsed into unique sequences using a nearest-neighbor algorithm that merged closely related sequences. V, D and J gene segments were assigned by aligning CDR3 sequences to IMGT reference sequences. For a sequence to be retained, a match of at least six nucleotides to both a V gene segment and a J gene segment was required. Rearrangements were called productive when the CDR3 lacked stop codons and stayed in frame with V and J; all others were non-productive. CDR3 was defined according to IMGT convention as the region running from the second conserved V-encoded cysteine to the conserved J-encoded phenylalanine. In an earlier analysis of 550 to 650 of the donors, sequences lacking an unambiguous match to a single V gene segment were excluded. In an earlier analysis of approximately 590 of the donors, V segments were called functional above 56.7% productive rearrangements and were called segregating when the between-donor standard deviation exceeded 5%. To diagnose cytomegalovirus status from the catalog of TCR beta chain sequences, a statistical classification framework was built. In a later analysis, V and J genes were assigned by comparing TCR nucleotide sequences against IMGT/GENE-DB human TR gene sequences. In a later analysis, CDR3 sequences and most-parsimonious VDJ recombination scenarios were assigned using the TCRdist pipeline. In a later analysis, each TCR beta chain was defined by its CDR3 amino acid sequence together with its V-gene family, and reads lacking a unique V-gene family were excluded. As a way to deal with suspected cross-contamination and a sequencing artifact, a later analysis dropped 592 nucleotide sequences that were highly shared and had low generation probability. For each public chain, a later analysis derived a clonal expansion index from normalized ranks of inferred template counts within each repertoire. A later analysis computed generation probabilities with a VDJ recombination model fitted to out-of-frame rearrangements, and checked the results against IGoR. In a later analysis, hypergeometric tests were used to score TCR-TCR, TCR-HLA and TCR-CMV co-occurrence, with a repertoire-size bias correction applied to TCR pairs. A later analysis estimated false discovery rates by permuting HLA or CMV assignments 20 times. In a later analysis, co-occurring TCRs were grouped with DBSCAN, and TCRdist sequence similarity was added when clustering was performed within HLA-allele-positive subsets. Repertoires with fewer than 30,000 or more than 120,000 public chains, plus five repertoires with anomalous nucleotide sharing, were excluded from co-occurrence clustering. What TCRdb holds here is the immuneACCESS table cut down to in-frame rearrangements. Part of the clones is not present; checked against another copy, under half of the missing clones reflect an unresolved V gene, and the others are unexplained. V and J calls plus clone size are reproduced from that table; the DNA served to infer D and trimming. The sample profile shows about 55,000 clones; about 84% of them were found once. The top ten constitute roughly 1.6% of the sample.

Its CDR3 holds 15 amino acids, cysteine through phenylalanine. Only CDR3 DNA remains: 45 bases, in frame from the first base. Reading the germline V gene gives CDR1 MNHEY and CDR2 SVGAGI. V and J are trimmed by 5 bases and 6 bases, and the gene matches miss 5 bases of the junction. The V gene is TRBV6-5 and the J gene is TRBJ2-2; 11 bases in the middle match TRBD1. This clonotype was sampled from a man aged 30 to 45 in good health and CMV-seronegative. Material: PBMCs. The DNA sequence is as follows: TGTGCCAGCAGTAGAGGACAGGGGGCGTCCGGGGAGCTGTTTTTT. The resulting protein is CASSRGQGASGELFF.